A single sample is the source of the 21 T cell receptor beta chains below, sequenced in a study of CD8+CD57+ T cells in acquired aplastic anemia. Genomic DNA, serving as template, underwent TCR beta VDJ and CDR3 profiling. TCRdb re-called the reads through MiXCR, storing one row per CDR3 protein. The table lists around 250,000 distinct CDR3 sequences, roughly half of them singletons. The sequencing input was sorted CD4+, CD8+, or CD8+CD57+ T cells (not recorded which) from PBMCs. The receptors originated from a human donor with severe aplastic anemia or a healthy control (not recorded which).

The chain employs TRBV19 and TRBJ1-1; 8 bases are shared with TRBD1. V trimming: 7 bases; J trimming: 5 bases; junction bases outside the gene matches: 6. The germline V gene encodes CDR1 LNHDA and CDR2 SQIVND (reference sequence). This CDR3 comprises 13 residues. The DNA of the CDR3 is TGTGCCAGTAAAGTACAGGGGGATACTGAAGCTTTCTTT. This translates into CASKVQGDTEAFF.

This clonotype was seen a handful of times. Written as DNA, the CDR3 is TGTGCCAGCAGCTTAGCCCCGGCAGATACGCAGTATTTT. It translates to CASSLAPADTQYF. The chain employs TRBV7-8 and TRBJ2-3; D not resolved. The CDR3 is made up of 13 amino acids. CDR1 is SGHVS, CDR2 FQNEAQ, per germline. V lost 0 bases, J lost 4 bases, and 5 bases lay in between.

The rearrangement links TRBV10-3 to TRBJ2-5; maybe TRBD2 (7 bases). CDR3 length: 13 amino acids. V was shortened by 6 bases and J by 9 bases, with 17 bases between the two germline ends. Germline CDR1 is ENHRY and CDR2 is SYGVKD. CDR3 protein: CAISQGGAGAQYF. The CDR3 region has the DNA TGTGCCATCAGCCAAGGGGGGGCAGGGGCCCAGTACTTC.

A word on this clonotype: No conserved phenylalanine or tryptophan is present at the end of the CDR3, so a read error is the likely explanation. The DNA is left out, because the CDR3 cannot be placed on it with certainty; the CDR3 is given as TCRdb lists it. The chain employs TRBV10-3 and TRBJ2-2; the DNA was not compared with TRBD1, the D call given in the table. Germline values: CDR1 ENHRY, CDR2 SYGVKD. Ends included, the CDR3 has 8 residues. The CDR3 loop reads CAINPGQG.

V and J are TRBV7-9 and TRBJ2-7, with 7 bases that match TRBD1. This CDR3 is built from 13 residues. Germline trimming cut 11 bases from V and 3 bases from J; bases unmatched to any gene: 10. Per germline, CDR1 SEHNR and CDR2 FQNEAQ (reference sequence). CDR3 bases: TGTGCCGTCTCCGGGACAGACCTCTACGAGCAGTACTTC. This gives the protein CAVSGTDLYEQYF.

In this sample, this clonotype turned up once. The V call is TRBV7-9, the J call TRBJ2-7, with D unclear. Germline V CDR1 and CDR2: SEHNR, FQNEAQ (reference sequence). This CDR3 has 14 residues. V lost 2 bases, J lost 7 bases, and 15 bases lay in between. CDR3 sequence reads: CASSLSLMDMEQYF. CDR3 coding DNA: TGTGCCAGCAGCTTATCCCTCATGGATATGGAGCAGTACTTC.

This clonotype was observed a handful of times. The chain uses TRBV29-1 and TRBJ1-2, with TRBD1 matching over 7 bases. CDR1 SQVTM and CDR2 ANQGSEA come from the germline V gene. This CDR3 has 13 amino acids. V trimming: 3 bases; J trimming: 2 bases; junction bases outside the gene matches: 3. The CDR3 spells CSVELGQNYGYTF. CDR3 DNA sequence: TGCAGCGTTGAGTTGGGACAGAACTATGGCTACACCTTC.

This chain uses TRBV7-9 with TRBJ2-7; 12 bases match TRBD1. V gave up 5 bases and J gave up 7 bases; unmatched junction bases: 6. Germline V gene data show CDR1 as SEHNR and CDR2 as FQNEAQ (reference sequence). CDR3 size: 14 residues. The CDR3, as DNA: TGTGCCAGCAGCCCGGGACAGGGGGCGAAAGAGCAGTACTTC. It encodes CASSPGQGAKEQYF.

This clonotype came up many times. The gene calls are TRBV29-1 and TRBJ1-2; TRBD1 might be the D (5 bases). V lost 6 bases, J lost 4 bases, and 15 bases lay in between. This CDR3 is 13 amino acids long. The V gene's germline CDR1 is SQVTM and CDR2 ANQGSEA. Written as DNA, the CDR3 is TGCAGCGTCCGGGACGGCCGCGTCTATGGCTACACCTTC. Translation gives CSVRDGRVYGYTF.

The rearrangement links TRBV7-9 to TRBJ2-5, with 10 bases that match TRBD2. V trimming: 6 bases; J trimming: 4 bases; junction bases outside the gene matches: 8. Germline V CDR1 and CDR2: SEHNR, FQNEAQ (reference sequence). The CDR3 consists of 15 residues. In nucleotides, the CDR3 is TGTGCCAGCAGAGCCGGGACTAGCGTAGGAGAGACCCAGTACTTC. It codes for CASRAGTSVGETQYF.

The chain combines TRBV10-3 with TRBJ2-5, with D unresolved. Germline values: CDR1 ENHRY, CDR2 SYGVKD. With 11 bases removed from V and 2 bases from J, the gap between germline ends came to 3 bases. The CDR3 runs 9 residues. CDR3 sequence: CAVQETQYF. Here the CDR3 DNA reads TGTGCCGTTCAAGAGACCCAGTACTTC.

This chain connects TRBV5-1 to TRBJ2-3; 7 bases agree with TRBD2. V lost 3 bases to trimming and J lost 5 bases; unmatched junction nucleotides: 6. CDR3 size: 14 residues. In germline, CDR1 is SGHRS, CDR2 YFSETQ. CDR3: CASSSRLALDTQYF. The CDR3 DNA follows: TGCGCCAGCAGCTCCCGACTAGCATTAGATACGCAGTATTTT. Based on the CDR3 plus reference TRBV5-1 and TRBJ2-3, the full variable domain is KAGVTQTPRYLIKTRGQQVTLSCSPISGHRSVSWYQQTPGQGLQFLFEYFSETQRNKGNFPGRFSGRQFSNSRSEMNVSTLELGDSALYLCASSSRLALDTQYFGPGTRLTVL.

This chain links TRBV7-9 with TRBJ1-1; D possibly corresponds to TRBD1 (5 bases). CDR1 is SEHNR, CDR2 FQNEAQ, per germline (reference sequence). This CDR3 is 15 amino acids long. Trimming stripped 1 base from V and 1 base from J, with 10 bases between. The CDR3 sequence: CASSLGETENTEAFF. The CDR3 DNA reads TGTGCCAGCAGCTTAGGGGAGACAGAGAACACTGAAGCTTTCTTT.

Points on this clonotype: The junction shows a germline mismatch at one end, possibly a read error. The CDR3 DNA reads as TGCAGTGCTAGGACTAGCGGACGAGGCTATGAGCGGTTCTTC. Translation gives CSARTSGRGYERFF. This rearrangement joins TRBV20-1 to TRBJ2-1; 9 bases match TRBD2. The germline V gene encodes CDR1 DFQATT and CDR2 SNEGSKA (reference sequence). The CDR3 totals 14 residues.

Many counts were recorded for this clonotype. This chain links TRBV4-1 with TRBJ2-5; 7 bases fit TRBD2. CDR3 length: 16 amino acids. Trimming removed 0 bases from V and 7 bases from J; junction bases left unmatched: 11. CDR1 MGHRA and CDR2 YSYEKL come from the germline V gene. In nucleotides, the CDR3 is TGCGCCAGCAGCCAAGATCCCGGGAGGAGTGTGGTGACCCAGTACTTC. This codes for CASSQDPGRSVVTQYF.

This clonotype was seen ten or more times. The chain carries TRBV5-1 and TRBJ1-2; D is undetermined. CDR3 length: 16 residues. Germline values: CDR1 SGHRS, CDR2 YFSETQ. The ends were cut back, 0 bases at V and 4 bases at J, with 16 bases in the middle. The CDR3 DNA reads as TGCGCCAGCAGCTTGGTCGGCAGCCGTAGTGCCTATGGCTACACCTTC. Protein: CASSLVGSRSAYGYTF.

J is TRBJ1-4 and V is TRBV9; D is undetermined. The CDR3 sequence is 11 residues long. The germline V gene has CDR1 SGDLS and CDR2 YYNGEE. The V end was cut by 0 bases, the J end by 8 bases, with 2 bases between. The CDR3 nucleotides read TGTGCCAGCAGCGTAGTGGAAAAACTGTTTTTT. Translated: CASSVVEKLFF. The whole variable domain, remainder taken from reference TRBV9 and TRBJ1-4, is DSGVTQTPKHLITATGQRVTLRCSPRSGDLSVYWYQQSLDQGLQFLIQYYNGEERAKGNILERFSAQQFPDLHSELNLSSLELGDSALYFCASSVVEKLFFGSGTQLSVL.

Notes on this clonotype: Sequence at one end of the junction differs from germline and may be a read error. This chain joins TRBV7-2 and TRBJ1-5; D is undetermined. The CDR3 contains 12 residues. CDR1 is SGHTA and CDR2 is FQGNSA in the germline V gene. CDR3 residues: CASTGSGRPKHF. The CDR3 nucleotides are TGTGCCAGCACCGGCTCCGGCAGGCCCAAGCATTTT.

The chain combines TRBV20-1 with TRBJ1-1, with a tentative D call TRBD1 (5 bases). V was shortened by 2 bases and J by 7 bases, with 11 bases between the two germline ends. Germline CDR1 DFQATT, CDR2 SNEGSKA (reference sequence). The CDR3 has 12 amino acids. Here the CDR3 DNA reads TGCAGTGCTAGACGGGGGAGCGATGAAGCTTTCTTT. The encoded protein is CSARRGSDEAFF.

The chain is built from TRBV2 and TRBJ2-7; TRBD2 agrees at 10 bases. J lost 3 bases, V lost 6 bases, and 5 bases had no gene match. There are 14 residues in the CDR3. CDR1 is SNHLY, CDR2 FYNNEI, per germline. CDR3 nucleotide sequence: TGTGCCAGCAGCCTTATAGCGGGGGGCTACGAGCAGTACTTC. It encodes CASSLIAGGYEQYF.

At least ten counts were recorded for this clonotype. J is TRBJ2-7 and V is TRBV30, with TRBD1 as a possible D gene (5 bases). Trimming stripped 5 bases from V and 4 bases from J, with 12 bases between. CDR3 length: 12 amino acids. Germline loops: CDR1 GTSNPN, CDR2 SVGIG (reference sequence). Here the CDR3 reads CAWGVGPYEQYF. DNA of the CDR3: TGTGCCTGGGGAGTGGGGCCTTACGAGCAGTACTTC.